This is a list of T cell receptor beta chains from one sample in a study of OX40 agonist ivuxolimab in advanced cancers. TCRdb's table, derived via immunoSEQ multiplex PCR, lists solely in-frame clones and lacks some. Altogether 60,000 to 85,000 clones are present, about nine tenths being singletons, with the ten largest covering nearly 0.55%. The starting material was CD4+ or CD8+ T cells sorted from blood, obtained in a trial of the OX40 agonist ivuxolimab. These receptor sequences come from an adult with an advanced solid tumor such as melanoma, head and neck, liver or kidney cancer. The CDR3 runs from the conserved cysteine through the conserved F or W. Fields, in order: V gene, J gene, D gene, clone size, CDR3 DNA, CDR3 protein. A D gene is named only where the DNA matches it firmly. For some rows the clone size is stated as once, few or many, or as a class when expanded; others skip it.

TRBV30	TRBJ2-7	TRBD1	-	TGTGCCTGGAGTGTACAGGGGGCCCACGAGCAGTACTTC	CAWSVQGAHEQYF
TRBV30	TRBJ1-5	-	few	TGTGCCTGGAGTAAACGGGCTCAGCCCCAGCATTTT	CAWSKRAQPQHF
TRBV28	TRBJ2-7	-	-	TGTGCCAGCAGTTATCAGTCCCTAGTCGACGAGCAGTACTTC	CASSYQSLVDEQYF
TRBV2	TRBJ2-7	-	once	TGTGCCAGCAGTGAAACCGGAGGTTCCTACGAGCAGTACTTC	CASSETGGSYEQYF
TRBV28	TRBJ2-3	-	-	TGTGCCAGCACCCGGACCGTGGGTGGTGGCACAGATACGCAGTATTTT	CASTRTVGGGTDTQYF
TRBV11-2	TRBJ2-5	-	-	TGTGCCAGCAGCCAGACTGGGGGACTGTCACGGGAAGAGACCCAGTACTTC	CASSQTGGLSREETQYF
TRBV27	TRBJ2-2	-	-	TGTGCCAGCAGTTTTGTCACCGGGGAGCTGTTTTTT	CASSFVTGELFF
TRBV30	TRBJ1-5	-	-	TGTGCCTGGAGTTCTCAGGCCGGAAATCAGCCCCAGCATTTT	CAWSSQAGNQPQHF
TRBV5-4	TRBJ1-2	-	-	TGTGCCAGCAGCTACGGACAGCTTAACTATGGCTACACCTTC	CASSYGQLNYGYTF
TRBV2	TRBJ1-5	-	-	TGTGCCAGCAGTGAGGGTGCGGGGATGGGTCAGCCCCAGCATTTT	CASSEGAGMGQPQHF
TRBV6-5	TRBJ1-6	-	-	TGTGCCAGCAGTTACGGTCAGAGCACCTCACCCCTCCACTTT	CASSYGQSTSPLHF
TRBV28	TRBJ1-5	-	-	TGTGCCAGCACCGACGGGGGGGCCTACGGCAATCAGCCCCAGCATTTT	CASTDGGAYGNQPQHF
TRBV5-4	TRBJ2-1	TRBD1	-	TGTGCCAGCAGCTCCTGGACAGGGAGGAATGAGCAGTTCTTC	CASSSWTGRNEQFF
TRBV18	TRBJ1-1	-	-	TGTGCCAGCTCACCATTAGCCTCCATGAACACTGAAGCTTTCTTT	CASSPLASMNTEAFF
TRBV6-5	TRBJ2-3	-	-	TGTGCCAGCAGTTACTGGCATACGCAGTATTTT	CASSYWHTQYF
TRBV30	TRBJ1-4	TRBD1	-	TGTGCCTGGAGTCGGTCACGGACAGGGGATGAAAAACTGTTTTTT	CAWSRSRTGDEKLFF
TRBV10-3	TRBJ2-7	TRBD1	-	TGTGCCATCAGTGAACAGGGGGTGTGGGAGCAGTACTTC	CAISEQGVWEQYF
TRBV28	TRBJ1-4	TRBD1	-	TGTGCCAGCAGTGCTAGACAGGGGGCGAAGGAAAAACTGTTTTTT	CASSARQGAKEKLFF